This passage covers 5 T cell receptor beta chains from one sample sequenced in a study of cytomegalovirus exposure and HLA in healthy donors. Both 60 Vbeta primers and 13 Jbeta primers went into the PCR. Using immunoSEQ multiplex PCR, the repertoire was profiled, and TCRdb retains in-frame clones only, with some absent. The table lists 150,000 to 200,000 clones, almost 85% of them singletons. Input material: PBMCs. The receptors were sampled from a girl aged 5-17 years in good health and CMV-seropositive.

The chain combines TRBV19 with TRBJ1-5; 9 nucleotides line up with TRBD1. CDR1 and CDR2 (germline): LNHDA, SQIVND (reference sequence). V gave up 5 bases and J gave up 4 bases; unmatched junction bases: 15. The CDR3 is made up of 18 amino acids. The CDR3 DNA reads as TGTGCCAGTAGTGTGCGGGACAGGGAGAAAATCTCTAATCAGCCCCAGCATTTT. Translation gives CASSVRDREKISNQPQHF.

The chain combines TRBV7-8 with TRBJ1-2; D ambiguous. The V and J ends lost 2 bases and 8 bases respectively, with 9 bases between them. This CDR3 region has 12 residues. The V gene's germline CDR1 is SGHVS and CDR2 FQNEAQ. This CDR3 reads CASSLSAEGYTF. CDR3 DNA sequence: TGTGCCAGCAGCTTATCCGCAGAAGGCTACACCTTC. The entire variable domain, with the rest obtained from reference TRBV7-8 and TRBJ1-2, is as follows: GAGVSQSPRYKVAKRGQDVALRCDPISGHVSLFWYQQALGQGPEFLTYFQNEAQLDKSGLPSDRFFAERPEGSVSTLKIQRTQQEDSAVYLCASSLSAEGYTFGSGTRLTVV.

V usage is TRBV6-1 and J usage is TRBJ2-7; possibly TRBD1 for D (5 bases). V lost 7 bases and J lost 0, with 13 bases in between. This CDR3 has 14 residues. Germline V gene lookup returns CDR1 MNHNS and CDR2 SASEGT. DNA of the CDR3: TGTGCCAGCACAGGGATCTTGAGCTCCTACGAGCAGTACTTC. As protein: CASTGILSSYEQYF.

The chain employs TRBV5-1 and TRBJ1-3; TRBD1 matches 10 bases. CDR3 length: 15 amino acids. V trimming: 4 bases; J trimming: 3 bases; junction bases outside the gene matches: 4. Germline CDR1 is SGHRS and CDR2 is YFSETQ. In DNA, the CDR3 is TGCGCCAGCAGCAGACAGGGGGCGCTTGGAAACACCATATATTTT. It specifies CASSRQGALGNTIYF. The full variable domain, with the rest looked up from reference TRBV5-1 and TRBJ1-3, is KAGVTQTPRYLIKTRGQQVTLSCSPISGHRSVSWYQQTPGQGLQFLFEYFSETQRNKGNFPGRFSGRQFSNSRSEMNVSTLELGDSALYLCASSRQGALGNTIYFGEGSWLTVV.

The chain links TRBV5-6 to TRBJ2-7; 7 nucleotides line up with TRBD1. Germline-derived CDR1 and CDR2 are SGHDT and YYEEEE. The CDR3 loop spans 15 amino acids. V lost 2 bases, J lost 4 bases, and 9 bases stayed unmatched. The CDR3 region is CASSLPGTEDYEQYF. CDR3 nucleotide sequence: TGTGCCAGCAGCTTACCCGGGACAGAGGATTACGAGCAGTACTTC. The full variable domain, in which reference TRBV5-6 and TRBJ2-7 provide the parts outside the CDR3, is DAGVTQSPTHLIKTRGQQVTLRCSPKSGHDTVSWYQQALGQGPQFIFQYYEEEERQRGNFPDRFSGHQFPNYSSELNVNALLLGDSALYLCASSLPGTEDYEQYFGPGTRLTVT.